Presented here are 30 T cell receptor beta chains from one specimen sequenced in a study of shared T cell receptors in the human thymus. Assay used: immunoSEQ multiplex PCR; TCRdb lists only in-frame clones, some missing. The sample holds hundreds of thousands of clones, 70% to 90% seen once. The same sample was also studied in work on human thymus T cells.

The sample consisted of thymocytes. Receptor source: a boy under three years old with a congenital heart defect.

This clone turned up a few times. This sequence joins TRBV7-2 and TRBJ2-1; TRBD2 matches 14 bases. Germline CDR1 is SGHTA and CDR2 is FQGNSA. The CDR3 sequence is 16 residues long. Losses at the gene ends were 5 bases for V and 9 bases for J; bases not matched to a gene: 9. The CDR3 here is CASSPGGTSGSGEQFF. The DNA of the CDR3 is TGTGCCAGCAGCCCGGGCGGGACTAGCGGGAGCGGTGAGCAGTTCTTC.

V is TRBV28 and J is TRBJ1-5; unclear D gene. CDR1 and CDR2 (germline): MDHEN, SYDVKM. V was cut by 5 bases and J by 4 bases, with 9 bases left in between. The CDR3 runs 13 residues. CDR3 region: CASSHRLNQPQHF. Written as DNA, the CDR3 is TGTGCCAGCAGTCACCGACTTAATCAGCCCCAGCATTTT. Looking up the rest from reference TRBV28 and TRBJ1-5 gives the full variable domain: DVKVTQSSRYLVKRTGEKVFLECVQDMDHENMFWYRQDPGLGLRLIYFSYDVKMKEKGDIPEGYSVSREKKERFSLILESASTNQTSMYLCASSHRLNQPQHFGDGTRLSIL.

V and J are TRBV5-1 and TRBJ2-4, with 7 bases matching TRBD1. Per the germline V gene, CDR1 is SGHRS and CDR2 is YFSETQ. Trimming took 4 bases from V and 2 from J; bases not matched to a gene: 3. The CDR3 loop spans 14 amino acids. DNA of the CDR3: TGCGCCAGCAGCCCGACAGGGACCAAAAACATTCAGTACTTC. The encoded protein is CASSPTGTKNIQYF.

The V gene is TRBV4-1, the J gene TRBJ1-4, with 11 positions matching TRBD1. The J segment lost 0 bases and the V segment lost 5 bases, leaving 8 bases of the junction unmatched. Germline V gene lookup returns CDR1 MGHRA and CDR2 YSYEKL. The CDR3 runs to 18 residues. The CDR3 DNA is TGCGCCAGCAGCAACACCGGGACAGGGGGGCCAACTAATGAAAAACTGTTTTTT. This gives the protein CASSNTGTGGPTNEKLFF.

The chain carries TRBV28 and TRBJ2-1, with D possibly TRBD2 on 7 matching bases. CDR1 and CDR2 from the germline V gene are MDHEN and SYDVKM. V was pared by 8 bases and J by 4 bases, with 30 bases between. The CDR3 is 19 amino acids. The CDR3 DNA is TGTGCCAGCCCTGGGAGGGGGACTTTCCCGGGGAGTGTATACAATGAGCAGTTCTTC. Encoded protein: CASPGRGTFPGSVYNEQFF.

CDR3 in DNA: TGTGCCAGCAGTTTGCGAGCGGGAGGGCCGGGGAAAGAGACCCAGTACTTC. This gives the protein CASSLRAGGPGKETQYF. J is TRBJ2-5 and V is TRBV27, with 10 bases identical to TRBD2. The CDR3 consists of 17 residues. CDR1 and CDR2 (germline): MNHEY, SMNVEV (reference sequence). Trimming at V came to 3 bases and at J to 3 bases, leaving 10 bases not matched to a gene.

The sample holds one count of this clone. The rearrangement joins TRBV28 to TRBJ1-2, with a tentative D call TRBD1 (5 bases). Germline CDR1 MDHEN, CDR2 SYDVKM. The CDR3 is 13 residues long. Between the trimmed V and J ends, which lost 6 bases and 4 bases, there was a span of 12 bases. The CDR3 nucleotides are TGTGCCAGCAGCTCCAGACAGTCCTATGGCTACACCTTC. It yields the protein CASSSRQSYGYTF.

The chain carries TRBV6-1 and TRBJ2-7, with TRBD1 identical over 7 bases. The length of the CDR3 is 15 residues. The germline gives CDR1 MNHNS, CDR2 SASEGT. Trimming took 3 bases from V and 3 from J; bases not matched to a gene: 8. CDR3 amino acids: CASSERPGGHYEQYF. The CDR3 bases are TGTGCCAGCAGTGAGCGGCCAGGGGGACACTACGAGCAGTACTTC.

The chain employs TRBV27 and TRBJ2-7; 7 bases are shared with TRBD2. Germline CDR1 reads MNHEY; CDR2 reads SMNVEV (reference sequence). The CDR3 extends over 16 amino acids. The V and J ends lost 0 bases and 5 bases, in that order; junction bases with no gene match: 10. CDR3 amino acids: CASSLSIGRGVHEQYF. CDR3 DNA sequence: TGTGCCAGCAGTTTATCGATAGGACGGGGGGTCCACGAGCAGTACTTC.

The chain couples TRBV5-6 to TRBJ1-3; maybe TRBD1 (6 bases). The CDR3 covers 15 residues. Germline V lookup: CDR1 SGHDT, CDR2 YYEEEE. V lost 5 bases and J lost 0, with 12 bases in between. The CDR3 spells CASSSDRTSGNTIYF. For the CDR3, the DNA is TGTGCCAGCAGTTCGGACAGAACCTCTGGAAACACCATATATTTT.

The chain is built from TRBV9 and TRBJ1-1, with a tentative D call TRBD1 (5 bases). V lost 3 bases and J 7 bases, leaving 10 bases between the germline ends. There are 12 residues in the CDR3. In germline, CDR1 is SGDLS, CDR2 YYNGEE. DNA of the CDR3: TGTGCCAGCAGCGCCCGACAGAGTGAAGCTTTCTTT. Amino acid sequence: CASSARQSEAFF.

In its sample, this clone was seen once. The rearrangement links TRBV6-1 to TRBJ2-5, with TRBD2 matching 7 bases. The CDR3 totals 18 residues. The junction had 17 bases not matched to a gene; V was cut back by 4 bases and J by 3 bases. Germline V lookup: CDR1 MNHNS, CDR2 SASEGT. The CDR3 here is CASSAQEASGAKEETQYF. CDR3 coding DNA: TGTGCCAGCAGTGCCCAGGAGGCTAGCGGAGCCAAGGAAGAGACCCAGTACTTC.

The chain couples TRBV15 to TRBJ1-1; 10 nucleotides align to TRBD1. Unmatched junction bases numbered 6, after V lost 3 bases and J lost 5 bases. The CDR3 is 15 residues long. Germline CDR1 is LNHNV and CDR2 is YYDKDF (reference sequence). DNA of the CDR3: TGTGCCACCAGCAGGGGACAGGGGCATGGGACTGAAGCTTTCTTT. Translation: CATSRGQGHGTEAFF.

The V gene is TRBV6-5, the J gene TRBJ2-2; D perhaps matches TRBD2 (5 bases). Looked up from germline, CDR1 is MNHEY and CDR2 is SVGAGI. V was clipped by 2 bases and J by 2 bases, with 12 bases between them. This CDR3 has 16 amino acids. The DNA of the CDR3 is TGTGCCAGCAGTTACACCTCCCTAGCTAACACCGGGGAGCTGTTTTTT. This gives the protein CASSYTSLANTGELFF.

This chain uses TRBV2 with TRBJ2-1, with 11 bases matching TRBD2. V shed 6 bases, J shed 9 bases, and the junction held 7 bases outside the gene matches. CDR3 size: 14 residues. Germline V gives CDR1 SNHLY, CDR2 FYNNEI. As DNA, the CDR3 is TGTGCCAGCAGCCTACTAGCGGGAGTGTCTGAGCAGTTCTTC. Protein sequence: CASSLLAGVSEQFF.

This chain joins TRBV29-1 and TRBJ2-5; 16 nucleotides line up with TRBD2. The CDR3 loop spans 16 amino acids. Germline loops: CDR1 SQVTM, CDR2 ANQGSEA. With 7 bases clipped from V and 5 bases from J, the junction kept 10 bases outside the gene matches. The chain's CDR3 is CSAPGLAGGLGETQYF. In nucleotides, the CDR3 is TGCAGCGCCCCGGGACTAGCGGGAGGGCTGGGGGAGACCCAGTACTTC.

This clone was observed a single time. The chain has TRBV27 and TRBJ2-7; TRBD2 matches 7 bases. The CDR3 is made up of 15 amino acids. CDR1 MNHEY and CDR2 SMNVEV come from the germline V gene (reference sequence). V shed 6 bases and J 2 bases; nucleotides not matched to a gene: 10. CDR3: CASRSPERDTYEQYF. CDR3 coding DNA: TGTGCCAGCAGGTCCCCCGAGCGGGATACCTACGAGCAGTACTTC.

This clone was picked up a small number of times. The V call is TRBV4-1, the J call TRBJ2-1, with 14 bases that match TRBD2. The CDR3 length is 15 residues. V shed 4 bases, J shed 10 bases, and the junction held 6 bases outside the gene matches. The germline gives CDR1 MGHRA, CDR2 YSYEKL. CDR3 amino acids: CASSPPGLAGEEQFF. CDR3 sequence (DNA): TGCGCCAGCAGCCCACCGGGACTAGCGGGAGAGGAGCAGTTCTTC.

The chain uses TRBV7-8 and TRBJ2-7; 14 positions match TRBD2. The CDR3 has 20 amino acids. Germline lookup yields CDR1 SGHVS and CDR2 FQNEAQ. Losses at the gene ends were 1 base for V and 6 bases for J; bases not matched to a gene: 17. The chain's CDR3 is CASSLDPSGTSGSPTGEQYF. CDR3 DNA: TGTGCCAGCAGCTTAGACCCCTCCGGGACTAGCGGGAGCCCGACGGGCGAGCAGTACTTC.

The genes are TRBV30 and TRBJ2-2; D gene unclear. Per germline, CDR1 GTSNPN and CDR2 SVGIG (reference sequence). The CDR3 runs 17 residues. With 3 bases removed from V and 0 bases from J, the gap between germline ends came to 17 bases. The CDR3 loop reads CAWRSDWAGANTGELFF. CDR3 bases: TGTGCCTGGAGATCGGATTGGGCTGGCGCGAACACCGGGGAGCTGTTTTTT.

The rearrangement joins TRBV2 to TRBJ2-1, with TRBD2 as a possible D gene (6 bases). V lost 7 bases and J 8 bases, leaving 18 bases between the germline ends. In germline, CDR1 is SNHLY, CDR2 FYNNEI. This CDR3 is built from 14 residues. Here the CDR3 reads CASTLRGGGDEQFF. DNA of the CDR3: TGTGCCAGCACTCTTCGGGGAGGAGGGGATGAGCAGTTCTTC.

The chain couples TRBV21-1 to TRBJ2-7; the table's D gene call, TRBD1, was not cross checked with the DNA. TRBV21-1 is listed as a pseudogene. The CDR3 sequence is 14 residues long. CDR3: CASSKAGTGDEQYF. The DNA of the CDR3 is TGTGCCAGCAGCAAAGCTGGGACAGGGGACGAGCAGTACTTC.

Only a few counts were recorded for this clone. This chain uses TRBV5-4 with TRBJ1-2, with D possibly matching TRBD1 (6 bases). The germline gives CDR1 SGHNT, CDR2 YYREEE (reference sequence). V was cut by 0 bases and J by 2 bases, with 14 bases left in between. CDR3 length: 16 residues. CDR3 DNA: TGTGCCAGCAGCTTGGACTCCAGGGGCGCGAACTATGGCTACACCTTC. Amino acids: CASSLDSRGANYGYTF. Based on the CDR3 plus reference TRBV5-4 and TRBJ1-2, the full variable domain is ETGVTQSPTHLIKTRGQQVTLRCSSQSGHNTVSWYQQALGQGPQFIFQYYREEENGRGNFPPRFSGLQFPNYSSELNVNALELDDSALYLCASSLDSRGANYGYTFGSGTRLTVV.

This clone was picked up a small number of times. The V and J genes are TRBV27 and TRBJ2-3; TRBD2 agrees at 10 bases. V gave up 6 bases and J gave up 3 bases; unmatched junction bases: 9. CDR1 is MNHEY, CDR2 SMNVEV, per germline (reference sequence). The CDR3 is 16 residues long. The CDR3 DNA reads TGTGCCAGCAGCCTTACTAGCGGGATACAGACAGATACGCAGTATTTT. Its translation is CASSLTSGIQTDTQYF.

V usage is TRBV5-1 and J usage is TRBJ2-5, with D perhaps TRBD2 (5 bases). The ends were cut back, 4 bases at V and 0 bases at J, with 22 bases in the middle. Germline V gives CDR1 SGHRS, CDR2 YFSETQ. The CDR3 covers 18 residues. The CDR3 loop reads CASSPTDQDLVYQETQYF. The DNA of the CDR3 is TGCGCCAGCAGCCCAACGGACCAGGACTTAGTGTACCAAGAGACCCAGTACTTC.

This clone was detected a few times. The V call is TRBV7-2, the J call TRBJ1-2; D is perhaps TRBD1 (6 bases). The CDR3 contains 14 residues. CDR1 is SGHTA, CDR2 FQGNSA, per germline. With 5 bases removed from V and 8 bases from J, the gap between germline ends came to 18 bases. In DNA, the CDR3 is TGTGCCAGCAGCCCGGAGCACAGGGAGTGGGGCTACACCTTC. It encodes CASSPEHREWGYTF.

The CDR3 DNA is TGTGCCAGCAGTTCAGCCTCAGCGACCTACGAGCAGTACTTC. It encodes CASSSASATYEQYF. This chain connects TRBV5-8 to TRBJ2-7; no clear D. The V end was cut by 5 bases, the J end by 2 bases, with 14 bases between. The germline gives CDR1 SGHTS, CDR2 YDEGEE. CDR3 length equals 14 residues.

The chain links TRBV21-1 to TRBJ2-4; TRBD2 is taken as the D call from the table, unchecked against the DNA. TRBV21-1 is given as a pseudogene. The CDR3 consists of 17 residues. CDR3 region: CASLGLAGPMAKNIQYF. The CDR3, as DNA: TGTGCCAGCCTTGGACTAGCGGGTCCCATGGCCAAAAACATTCAGTACTTC.

This rearrangement joins TRBV7-8 to TRBJ2-2, with D possibly matching TRBD1 (6 bases). The CDR3 sequence is 16 residues long. Trimming removed 5 bases from V and 6 bases from J, with 19 bases in between. Germline CDR1 SGHVS, CDR2 FQNEAQ. The CDR3 nucleotides read TGTGCCAGCAGCACGCGACACAGGGATCTTGCCGGGGAGCTGTTTTTT. Protein product: CASSTRHRDLAGELFF.

The chain joins TRBV5-8 to TRBJ1-2, with TRBD1 identical over 7 bases. The CDR3 consists of 15 residues. Trimming took 4 bases from V and 4 from J; bases not matched to a gene: 10. Germline V gene data show CDR1 as SGHTS and CDR2 as YDEGEE. The CDR3 loop is CASSARDRGLYGYTF. DNA for the CDR3: TGTGCCAGCAGCGCCCGGGACAGAGGGCTCTATGGCTACACCTTC. Complete variable domain (other parts from reference TRBV5-8 and TRBJ1-2): EAGVTQSPTHLIKTRGQQATLRCSPISGHTSVYWYQQALGLGLQFLLWYDEGEERNRGNFPPRFSGRQFPNYSSELNVNALELEDSALYLCASSARDRGLYGYTFGSGTRLTVV.